Listed below are T cell receptor beta chains from one sample, sequenced in a study of T cells in Graves' hyperthyroidism and ophthalmopathy. TCRdb used MiXCR to reprocess the multiplex PCR reads, holding one entry per CDR3 protein. In the table there are hundreds of thousands of distinct CDR3 sequences, roughly a sixth of which are singletons. Sequencing used blood. These receptors were collected from a woman aged 18-35 years with Graves' hyperthyroidism. Both conserved end residues are part of each CDR3. D genes are given only for firm matches. Clone size, where shown, is once, few, many, or a class for clones that have expanded.

D: .
size: many
J: TRBJ1-2
V: TRBV7-8
DNA: TGTGCCAGCAGCCCAACGACGGGGTATGGCTACACCTTC
CDR3: CASSPTTGYGYTF

D: .
size: many
J: TRBJ1-6
V: TRBV2
DNA: TGTGCCAGCAGCGAAGTGGGTAGCAATTCACCCCTCCACTTT
CDR3: CASSEVGSNSPLHF

D: .
size: many
J: TRBJ2-1
V: TRBV11-3
DNA: TGTGCCAGCAGCTTTCGTCCGGGTTACAATGAGCAGTTCTTC
CDR3: CASSFRPGYNEQFF

D: .
size: many
J: TRBJ1-1
V: TRBV28
DNA: TGTGCCAGCAGTTCTTGGGCCTTGCGTAGGAGAGAAGCTTTCTTT
CDR3: CASSSWALRRREAFF

D: TRBD1
size: .
J: TRBJ2-1
V: TRBV18
DNA: TGTGCCAGCTCACCACAAACAGGGGGTCCCTACGAGCAGTTCTTC
CDR3: CASSPQTGGPYEQFF

D: .
size: few
J: TRBJ2-6
V: TRBV30
DNA: TGTGCCTGGGGGGCCCTATGGTCTGGGGCCAACGTCCTGACTTTC
CDR3: CAWGALWSGANVLTF

D: TRBD2
size: many
J: TRBJ2-1
V: TRBV20-1
DNA: TGCAGTGCTAGAGATCTCGGGTATGGCGGGAGGATCCGCAATGAGCAGTTCTTC
CDR3: CSARDLGYGGRIRNEQFF

D: .
size: few
J: TRBJ1-1
V: TRBV6-1
DNA: TGTGCCAGCAGTCCGAGCACAGGGCCCACTGAAGCTTTCTTT
CDR3: CASSPSTGPTEAFF

D: TRBD2
size: few
J: TRBJ2-3
V: TRBV7-6
DNA: TGTGCCAGCAGGCCCACTAGCGGGAGTAAAGATACGCAGTATTTT
CDR3: CASRPTSGSKDTQYF

D: .
size: .
J: TRBJ2-7
V: TRBV29-1
DNA: TGCAGCGGGGGGGAAGTAGTATACGAGCAGTACTTC
CDR3: CSGGEVVYEQYF

D: .
size: many
J: TRBJ1-5
V: TRBV28
DNA: TGTGCCAGCAGTTTTCCCAGTTGGCAGCCCCAGCATTTT
CDR3: CASSFPSWQPQHF

D: .
size: .
J: TRBJ1-5
V: TRBV12-3/TRBV12-4
DNA: TGTGCCAGCAGTTTAAAGCCAGACACTCAGCCCCAGCATTTT
CDR3: CASSLKPDTQPQHF

D: .
size: many
J: TRBJ1-4
V: TRBV20-1
DNA: TGCAGTGCTAGAGATCGAGGCAGCGATAATGAAAAACTGTTTTTT
CDR3: CSARDRGSDNEKLFF

D: .
size: few
J: TRBJ2-2
V: TRBV20-1
DNA: TGCAGTGCCCGCCGTGGGTCCAACACCGGGGAGCTGTTTTTT
CDR3: CSARRGSNTGELFF

D: TRBD2
size: many
J: TRBJ2-7
V: TRBV3-1
DNA: TGTGCCAGCAGCCAAGAGCCCCGGGAGGGCTACGAGCAGTACTTC
CDR3: CASSQEPREGYEQYF

D: TRBD2
size: many
J: TRBJ2-1
V: TRBV12-3/TRBV12-4
DNA: TGTGCCAGCAGTTTGGCTAGCGGGACCTACAATGAGCAGTTCTTC
CDR3: CASSLASGTYNEQFF

D: TRBD1
size: .
J: TRBJ1-4
V: TRBV13
DNA: TGTGCCAGCAGCTTAGCCGACAGGGAAAATGAAAAACTGTTTTTT
CDR3: CASSLADRENEKLFF

D: .
size: many
J: TRBJ2-4
V: TRBV29-1
DNA: TGCAGCGTTGAGGGGGTGGCCAAAAACATTCAGTACTTC
CDR3: CSVEGVAKNIQYF

D: TRBD1
size: few
J: TRBJ1-5
V: TRBV24-1
DNA: TGTGCCACCACCGAACCGGGGGGACAGGGGGTGGGTCAGCCCCAGCATTTT
CDR3: CATTEPGGQGVGQPQHF

D: .
size: .
J: TRBJ1-2
V: TRBV3-1
DNA: TGTGCCAGCAGCCCCGTACGGTTAAACTATGGCTTCACCTTC
CDR3: CASSPVRLNYGFTF

D: .
size: many
J: TRBJ2-5
V: TRBV6-1
DNA: TGTGCCAGCAGTGGAATAAGGAGAGAGACCCAGTACTTC
CDR3: CASSGIRRETQYF

D: TRBD2
size: .
J: TRBJ2-5
V: TRBV6-2/TRBV6-3
DNA: TGTGCCAGCAGTTACTCCTCACTAGCGGCACAAGAGACCCAGTACTTC
CDR3: CASSYSSLAAQETQYF

D: .
size: few
J: TRBJ2-7
V: TRBV7-9
DNA: TGTGCCAGCAGCCCACGGGAAATACCCTACGAGCAGTACTTC
CDR3: CASSPREIPYEQYF

D: TRBD2
size: .
J: TRBJ2-7
V: TRBV29-1
DNA: TGCAGCGTTGAGGAAGCGGGAGGGCCGAGGTTGAACGAGCAGTACTTC
CDR3: CSVEEAGGPRLNEQYF

D: TRBD1
size: few
J: TRBJ1-5
V: TRBV19
DNA: TGTGCCAGTAGTTTAGACAGGGGTGGTCAGCCCCAGCATTTT
CDR3: CASSLDRGGQPQHF

D: TRBD2
size: few
J: TRBJ2-3
V: TRBV4-2
DNA: TGTGCCAGCAGCCAAGATCTGGGCGGGAGCCACACAAAGACGCTCACAGATACGCAGTATTTT
CDR3: CASSQDLGGSHTKTLTDTQYF

D: TRBD2
size: many
J: TRBJ2-2
V: TRBV28
DNA: TGTGCCAGCAGTTTCCCCGAGTCCGGACTAGCGGGAGCCGGGTTATTCCCCGGGGAGCTGTTTTTT
CDR3: CASSFPESGLAGAGLFPGELFF

D: .
size: few
J: TRBJ2-3
V: TRBV7-9
DNA: TGTGCCAGCAGCCCCAGAGGGGCCGGGAGCACAGATACGCAGTATTTT
CDR3: CASSPRGAGSTDTQYF

D: .
size: many
J: TRBJ1-3
V: TRBV29-1
DNA: TGCAGCGTGGAGAGTAATGGAAACACCATATATTTT
CDR3: CSVESNGNTIYF